Listed here are 15 T cell receptor beta chains from one sample, sequenced in a study of T cells expressing NK-cell markers. TCRdb reprocessed the 5' RACE reads and stores each CDR3 protein as one record, lacking DNA. The listing contains roughly 390,000 distinct CDR3 sequences. The source material was blood T cells: a sorted CD56 or NKG2C T cell subset, CD4+ or CD8+ T cells, or bulk PBMC T cells (not recorded which). The receptors come from a man between 18 and 69 years old in good health.

The V gene is TRBV6-1, the J gene TRBJ2-4; with no DNA, the TCRdb D assignment of TRBD1 cannot be verified. The CDR3 totals 19 residues. Per germline, CDR1 MNHNS and CDR2 SASEGT. This CDR3 reads CASSNRDRGFRLAKNIQYF.

The gene calls are TRBV3-1 and TRBJ2-1; as DNA is missing, the TRBD2 call by TCRdb cannot be tested. Germline CDR1 reads LGHDT; CDR2 reads YNNKEL (reference sequence). CDR3 length: 13 residues. CDR3 loop: CASSQDRRAEQFF.

V is TRBV2 and J is TRBJ1-6. The CDR3 is 12 residues long. Germline-derived CDR1 and CDR2 are SNHLY and FYNNEI. The chain's CDR3 is CASRPRGSPLHF.

The CDR3 is CASQPGQYNSPLHF. V and J are TRBV6-1 and TRBJ1-6; TCRdb proposes TRBD1, but this gene call is untestable without DNA. Germline V gene data show CDR1 as MNHNS and CDR2 as SASEGT. CDR3 length: 14 amino acids.

V and J are TRBV5-1 and TRBJ1-1; TCRdb's D call of TRBD1 is untestable without DNA. Per germline, CDR1 SGHRS and CDR2 YFSETQ. The CDR3 covers 15 residues. CDR3 amino acids: CASSLYQGVNTEAFF. Drawing the rest from reference TRBV5-1 and TRBJ1-1, the complete variable domain is KAGVTQTPRYLIKTRGQQVTLSCSPISGHRSVSWYQQTPGQGLQFLFEYFSETQRNKGNFPGRFSGRQFSNSRSEMNVSTLELGDSALYLCASSLYQGVNTEAFFGQGTRLTVV.

The chain has TRBV24-1 and TRBJ2-7. Per the germline V gene, CDR1 is KGHDR and CDR2 is SFDVKD. The CDR3 has 14 amino acids. The CDR3 spells CAIGTPGPPYEQYF.

The chain combines TRBV12-3 or TRBV12-4 with TRBJ2-5. The CDR3 extends over 13 amino acids. The CDR3 reads CASSLFRKETQYF.

The chain has TRBV18 and TRBJ2-1. Germline assignment: CDR1 KGHSH and CDR2 LQKENI. The CDR3 spans 13 residues. The CDR3 sequence: CASSRLSVNEQFF.

The V gene is TRBV6-5, the J gene TRBJ2-3; TCRdb's D call of TRBD1 is untestable without DNA. The CDR3 length is 16 residues. In germline, CDR1 is MNHEY, CDR2 SVGAGI. CDR3 region: CASSLLGQGLTDTQYF.

The CDR3 loop is CASKDSGRGYTF. The chain recombines TRBV6-5 with TRBJ1-2. This CDR3 region has 12 residues. Germline assignment: CDR1 MNHEY and CDR2 SVGAGI.

The chain has TRBV6-2 or TRBV6-3 and TRBJ2-5; TCRdb names TRBD1, which stays unverified in the absence of DNA. Germline V lookup: CDR1 MNHEY, CDR2 SVGEGT. The length of the CDR3 is 15 residues. The CDR3 is CASSRQVGARETQYF.

The CDR3 protein is CASSLSGGARGYTF. This sequence joins TRBV12-3 or TRBV12-4 and TRBJ1-2; the D call from TCRdb, TRBD1, cannot be confirmed without DNA. The CDR3 sequence is 14 residues long.

This rearrangement joins TRBV5-1 to TRBJ1-4. The CDR3 is 13 amino acids. Germline V gives CDR1 SGHRS, CDR2 YFSETQ. Here the CDR3 reads CASSLTQNEKLFF. Looking up the rest from reference TRBV5-1 and TRBJ1-4 gives the full variable domain: KAGVTQTPRYLIKTRGQQVTLSCSPISGHRSVSWYQQTPGQGLQFLFEYFSETQRNKGNFPGRFSGRQFSNSRSEMNVSTLELGDSALYLCASSLTQNEKLFFGSGTQLSVL.

The chain couples TRBV2 to TRBJ2-3; the TRBD2 assignment by TCRdb is unverifiable without DNA. The CDR3 spans 14 residues. The germline V gene has CDR1 SNHLY and CDR2 FYNNEI. The CDR3 sequence is CASSRTSSSDTQYF.

The rearrangement links TRBV6-2 or TRBV6-3 to TRBJ2-1; TCRdb picks TRBD2, but there is no DNA to check that call. The CDR3 totals 15 residues. In germline, CDR1 is MNHEY, CDR2 SVGEGT. The chain's CDR3 is CASSKLAGNYNEQFF.